This T cell receptor beta chain stems from a study of PD-1 blockade in classical Hodgkin lymphoma. The CDR3 length is 14 residues. V was pared by 0 bases and J by 7 bases, with 7 bases between. The V gene's germline CDR1 is SEHNR and CDR2 FQNEAQ (reference sequence). Note on this clone: No antigen is known for it.

Profiled with immunoSEQ multiplex PCR; TCRdb holds only in-frame clones, not every one. The data contain 9,100 or so clones, roughly 80% of them singletons. The time point denotes: cycle 4 day 1 (C4D1), after less than 7 weeks of nivolumab. No patient escaped relapse after autologous stem cell transplantation, and brentuximab vedotin exposure varied. Thawed PBMCs underwent magnetic negative selection to obtain purified CD8+ T cells. The study, taken as a whole, reports: Before treatment, TCR diversity in newly diagnosed patients was reportedly lower than in healthy donors. Similar baseline diversity was found in complete responders and newly diagnosed patients. With respect to the repertoire differences, their causes, possibly disease activity or prior therapy, remain undefined.

The chain uses TRBV7-9 and TRBJ1-6, with D hard to call. The TCR originated in a human donor with classical Hodgkin lymphoma. The input for sequencing was CD8+ T cells from blood, taken before the fourth cycle of nivolumab. The CDR3 DNA sequence: TGTGCCAGCAGCTTAGCCCCACCCAATTCACCCCTCCACTTT. It yields the protein CASSLAPPNSPLHF.